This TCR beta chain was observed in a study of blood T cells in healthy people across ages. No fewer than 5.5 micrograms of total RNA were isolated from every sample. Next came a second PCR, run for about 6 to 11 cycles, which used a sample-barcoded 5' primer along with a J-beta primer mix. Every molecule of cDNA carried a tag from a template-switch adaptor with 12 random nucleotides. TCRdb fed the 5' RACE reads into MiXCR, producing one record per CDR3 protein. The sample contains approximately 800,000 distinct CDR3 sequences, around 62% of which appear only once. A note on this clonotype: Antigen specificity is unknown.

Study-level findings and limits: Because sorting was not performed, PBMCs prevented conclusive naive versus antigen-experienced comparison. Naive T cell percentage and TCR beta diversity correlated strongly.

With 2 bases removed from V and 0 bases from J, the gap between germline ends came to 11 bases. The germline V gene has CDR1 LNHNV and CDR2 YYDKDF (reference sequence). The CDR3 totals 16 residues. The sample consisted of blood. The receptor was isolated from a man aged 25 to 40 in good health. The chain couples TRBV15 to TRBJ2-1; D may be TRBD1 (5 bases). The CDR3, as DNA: TGTGCCACCAGCAGACTGGGGCGGAGCTCCTACAATGAGCAGTTCTTC. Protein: CATSRLGRSSYNEQFF.